These 30 T cell receptor beta chains were all obtained from the same sample, sequenced in a study of T-cell reconstitution after alpha-beta-depleted transplantation in children. Using unique molecular identifiers, the investigators prepared the TCRbeta library. Each CDR3 protein is one row after TCRdb ran MiXCR on the PCR reads. This sample yields about 540,000 distinct CDR3 sequences, of which around 20% are seen a single time; 2.5% to 4% belongs to the top ten. The sequencing used PBMCs from the stem cell graft donor, collected from the stem cell graft. These receptors all stem from a human donor who donated a stem cell graft to a child with acute lymphoblastic leukemia.

The chain recombines TRBV29-1 with TRBJ1-2; D call uncertain. The CDR3 contains 12 residues. V was cut by 1 base and J by 5 bases, with 8 bases left in between. CDR1 and CDR2 from the germline V gene are SQVTM and ANQGSEA. CDR3 DNA: TGCAGCGTTGAAGGACCGGCTTATGGCTACACCTTC. It translates to CSVEGPAYGYTF.

V usage is TRBV7-7 and J usage is TRBJ1-4, with D tentatively TRBD1 (6 bases). V lost 5 bases and J lost 9, with 13 bases in between. Germline V gives CDR1 SSHAT, CDR2 FNYEAQ (reference sequence). This CDR3 has 13 residues. CDR3: CASSPLGGQKLFF. CDR3 bases: TGTGCCAGCAGCCCCCTAGGGGGACAAAAACTGTTTTTT.

There are a few counts of this clonotype. DNA of the CDR3: TGTGCCACCAGCAGCAACACGGGATCCTACAATGAGCAGTTCTTC. This encodes CATSSNTGSYNEQFF. The chain links TRBV15 to TRBJ2-1; D might be TRBD2 (5 bases). Per germline, CDR1 LNHNV and CDR2 YYDKDF (reference sequence). The V gene lost 3 bases and the J gene lost 1 base, with 10 bases spanning the gap. The CDR3 sequence is 15 residues long.

In its sample, this clonotype was seen a few times. The chain links TRBV5-6 to TRBJ2-3; D gene unclear. The CDR3 is 14 amino acids. The germline V gene has CDR1 SGHDT and CDR2 YYEEEE. The ends were cut back, 1 base at V and 6 bases at J, with 12 bases in the middle. The DNA of the CDR3 is TGTGCCAGCAGCTTGCGATCGGGCGGCGATACGCAGTATTTT. As protein: CASSLRSGGDTQYF.

This clonotype turned up a few times. The V and J genes are TRBV12-3 or TRBV12-4 and TRBJ2-7; tentatively, D is TRBD2 (5 bases). V lost 5 bases and J lost 3, with 17 bases in between. The CDR3 sequence is 15 residues long. The CDR3 nucleotides read TGTGCCAGCAGTCGCCCAGAGGGATTCGGCTACGAGCAGTACTTC. Amino acid sequence: CASSRPEGFGYEQYF.

The chain has TRBV10-2 and TRBJ1-1; 10 positions match TRBD1. Germline CDR1 reads WSHSY; CDR2 reads SAAADI. The junction had 4 bases not matched to a gene; V was cut back by 5 bases and J by 4 bases. CDR3 size: 14 residues. CDR3 residues: CASSLDRGITEAFF. DNA of the CDR3: TGCGCCAGCAGTTTGGACAGGGGGATCACTGAAGCTTTCTTT.

This clonotype was counted between two and nine times. This rearrangement joins TRBV29-1 to TRBJ2-3; 7 bases agree with TRBD1. CDR1 and CDR2 from the germline V gene are SQVTM and ANQGSEA. V was clipped by 7 bases and J by 5 bases; unmatched bases: 9. The CDR3 loop spans 13 amino acids. The CDR3 DNA reads TGCAGCGGTGGGGGACAGTACGAAGATACGCAGTATTTT. It specifies CSGGGQYEDTQYF.

The chain recombines TRBV12-3 or TRBV12-4 with TRBJ2-4; D is unresolved. V dropped 5 bases and J dropped 9 bases, with 8 bases sitting between them. The CDR3 spans 11 residues. The CDR3 loop reads CASSQSPIQYF. CDR3 nucleotides: TGTGCCAGCAGTCAAAGTCCCATTCAGTACTTC.

In its sample, this clonotype was seen a few times. CDR3 residues: CSACRELGNEQFF. The CDR3 DNA reads TGCAGCGCTTGTAGGGAGTTAGGCAATGAGCAGTTCTTC. The V call is TRBV29-1, the J call TRBJ2-1; maybe TRBD2 (5 bases). This CDR3 region has 13 residues. Germline V gene sequence: CDR1 SQVTM, CDR2 ANQGSEA. V gave up 7 bases and J gave up 6 bases, with 16 bases separating them.

This clonotype was counted only a few times. This rearrangement joins TRBV11-1 to TRBJ2-2, with D unresolved. Trimming pared 3 bases from V and 7 bases from J, leaving 9 bases between. Germline V gene data show CDR1 as SGHAT and CDR2 as FQDESV (reference sequence). The CDR3 sequence is 13 residues long. CDR3 loop: CASSFFTIGELFF. The CDR3 DNA follows: TGTGCCAGCAGCTTTTTTACAATCGGGGAGCTGTTTTTT.

This chain joins TRBV12-3 or TRBV12-4 and TRBJ2-7, with 10 bases identical to TRBD2. J gave up 0 bases and V 6 bases, and 5 bases lay outside the gene matches. This CDR3 has 15 amino acids. In nucleotides, the CDR3 is TGTGCCAGCAGGGGAGGACTAGCGGTCTCCTACGAGCAGTACTTC. Protein product: CASRGGLAVSYEQYF.

The genes are TRBV9 and TRBJ1-2; TRBD1 might be the D (5 bases). There are 14 residues in the CDR3. Germline values: CDR1 SGDLS, CDR2 YYNGEE. V lost 4 bases and J 2 bases, leaving 12 bases between the germline ends. Here the CDR3 reads CASSPRRVNYGYTF. CDR3 coding DNA: TGTGCCAGCAGCCCCCGCAGGGTCAACTATGGCTACACCTTC.

The chain has TRBV24-1 and TRBJ1-1; D is ambiguous. V was shortened by 6 bases and J by 5 bases, with 9 bases between the two germline ends. Germline V gene data show CDR1 as KGHDR and CDR2 as SFDVKD. This CDR3 contains 12 residues. DNA for the CDR3: TGTGCCACCAGTAAAGGCGGGACTGAAGCTTTCTTT. Its protein product is CATSKGGTEAFF.

This clonotype came up many times. Here the CDR3 DNA reads TGCAGTGCTAGAAAGGCCGTGGGGGAGGGTGGCTACACCTTC. Amino acid sequence: CSARKAVGEGGYTF. This chain joins TRBV20-1 and TRBJ1-2; TRBD1 might be the D (5 bases). The CDR3 totals 14 residues. V lost 2 bases, J lost 7 bases, and 17 bases lay in between. Looked up from germline, CDR1 is DFQATT and CDR2 is SNEGSKA (reference sequence).

Ten or more counts support this clonotype. The chain joins TRBV13 to TRBJ2-7, with a tentative D call TRBD2 (5 bases). Germline V gene sequence: CDR1 PRHDT, CDR2 FYEKMQ (reference sequence). V shed 5 bases and J shed 4 bases, with 21 bases lying between them. CDR3 length: 16 residues. The CDR3 nucleotides are TGTGCCAGCAGCCGTAGAGGGATAAATCCCTCATACGAGCAGTACTTC. Translated: CASSRRGINPSYEQYF.

The DNA of the CDR3 is TGTGCCAGTCGTAGCGGGAGAAGTAACGAGCAGTACTTC. Its protein product is CASRSGRSNEQYF. The rearrangement links TRBV19 to TRBJ2-7, with TRBD2 identical over 9 bases. Germline trimming cut 8 bases from V and 5 bases from J; bases unmatched to any gene: 7. The CDR3 runs to 13 residues. CDR1 is LNHDA, CDR2 SQIVND, per germline (reference sequence).

The CDR3 loop is CASRLSGRGSYEQYF. CDR3 DNA sequence: TGTGCCAGCAGACTTAGCGGGAGGGGATCCTACGAGCAGTACTTC. The chain has TRBV6-1 and TRBJ2-7, with 11 bases fitting TRBD2. The CDR3 has 15 residues. Germline V gene sequence: CDR1 MNHNS, CDR2 SASEGT. J gave up 1 base and V 6 bases, and 5 bases lay outside the gene matches.

This chain links TRBV10-2 with TRBJ2-5, with no clear D. The germline gives CDR1 WSHSY, CDR2 SAAADI. V gave up 5 bases and J gave up 5 bases, with 9 bases separating them. The CDR3 is 12 amino acids. The CDR3 loop reads CASSYTVETQYF. The CDR3 DNA follows: TGCGCCAGCAGTTATACAGTTGAGACCCAGTACTTC.

In this sample, this clonotype turned up a few times. The rearrangement joins TRBV6-5 to TRBJ1-4, with a tentative D call TRBD1 (6 bases). The V end was cut by 6 bases, the J end by 7 bases, with 9 bases between. The CDR3 has 12 residues. Germline CDR1 reads MNHEY; CDR2 reads SVGAGI. The chain's CDR3 is CASRQGAEKLFF. As DNA, the CDR3 is TGTGCCAGCAGACAGGGCGCTGAAAAACTGTTTTTT.

This CDR3 reads CAGRRSTLGGYTF. CDR3 bases: TGTGCCGGAAGGAGGTCCACCCTGGGAGGCTACACCTTC. V and J are TRBV2 and TRBJ1-2; the D is unclear. Germline lookup yields CDR1 SNHLY and CDR2 FYNNEI. V lost 11 bases, J lost 8 bases, and 21 bases lay in between. The CDR3 totals 13 residues.

The rearrangement uses TRBV6-1 and TRBJ1-5; tentatively, D is TRBD1 (5 bases). In germline, CDR1 is MNHNS, CDR2 SASEGT. V lost 6 bases, J lost 2 bases, and 11 bases lay in between. CDR3 length: 14 residues. CDR3 in amino acids: CASRQVGGNQPQHF. DNA for the CDR3: TGTGCCAGCAGACAGGTCGGGGGCAATCAGCCCCAGCATTTT.

This clonotype was seen a few times. The gene calls are TRBV5-5 and TRBJ2-5; D ambiguous. Trimming pared 7 bases from V and 0 bases from J, leaving 10 bases between. The CDR3 extends over 13 amino acids. Germline CDR1 and CDR2: SGHKS and YYEKEE (reference sequence). This chain's CDR3 is CASSGSHQETQYF. The CDR3 DNA sequence: TGTGCCAGCTCCGGCAGTCACCAAGAGACCCAGTACTTC.

This clonotype has a handful of counts. DNA of the CDR3: TGTGCCAGCAGTTTAATCGCCCGTGGACTAGCGGGGGACTACGAGCAGTACTTC. Its translation: CASSLIARGLAGDYEQYF. This rearrangement joins TRBV12-3 or TRBV12-4 to TRBJ2-7; 13 nucleotides align to TRBD2. CDR3 length: 18 residues. V gave up 2 bases and J gave up 3 bases; unmatched junction bases: 10.

The chain employs TRBV29-1 and TRBJ1-4; 8 bases fit TRBD1. Germline-derived CDR1 and CDR2 are SQVTM and ANQGSEA. The V gene end was trimmed by 2 bases and the J gene end by 3 bases; junction bases not matched to a gene: 5. The CDR3 is 15 amino acids. The CDR3 region is CSVEKGDRPNEKLFF. The CDR3 DNA is TGCAGCGTTGAAAAGGGGGACAGGCCTAATGAAAAACTGTTTTTT. The full variable domain, rest sourced from reference TRBV29-1 and TRBJ1-4, is SAVISQKPSRDICQRGTSLTIQCQVDSQVTMMFWYRQQPGQSLTLIATANQGSEATYESGFVIDKFPISRPNLTFSTLTVSNMSPEDSSIYLCSVEKGDRPNEKLFFGSGTQLSVL.

The V and J genes are TRBV7-9 and TRBJ1-1; D gene unclear. V lost 8 bases and J lost 6, with 13 bases in between. The CDR3 has 12 amino acids. Per the germline V gene, CDR1 is SEHNR and CDR2 is FQNEAQ (reference sequence). CDR3 in DNA: TGTGCCAGCTTGGGCATTCCCCCTGAAGCTTTCTTT. Translated, it gives CASLGIPPEAFF.

In its sample, this clonotype was seen a few times. V usage is TRBV5-1 and J usage is TRBJ1-2; maybe TRBD1 (5 bases). V lost 0 bases and J 8 bases, leaving 8 bases between the germline ends. This CDR3 has 12 residues. Germline lookup yields CDR1 SGHRS and CDR2 YFSETQ. CDR3 coding DNA: TGCGCCAGCAGCTTGGAGGAGGGGGGCTACACCTTC. Translated: CASSLEEGGYTF.

This clonotype was counted between two and nine times. Here the CDR3 DNA reads TGTGCCAGCAGCTTAGCCGCGGGGTTGGCTACTGAAGCTTTCTTT. Its protein is CASSLAAGLATEAFF. The chain uses TRBV7-9 and TRBJ1-1; no firm D call. Germline loops: CDR1 SEHNR, CDR2 FQNEAQ (reference sequence). Trimming cost V 0 bases and J 5 bases, with 13 bases left between them. This CDR3 contains 15 residues.

This clonotype is a singleton in its sample. The V gene is TRBV5-1, the J gene TRBJ2-1, with D possibly TRBD1 on 6 matching bases. The germline CDR1 and CDR2 sequences are SGHRS and YFSETQ. Between the trimmed V and J ends, which lost 0 bases and 9 bases, there was a span of 16 bases. The CDR3 runs 15 residues. CDR3 region: CASSLGHFRGSEQFF. CDR3 in DNA: TGCGCCAGCAGCTTGGGACATTTCAGGGGTTCTGAGCAGTTCTTC.

The chain is built from TRBV29-1 and TRBJ2-1; the match to TRBD2 covers 7 bases. The V gene end was trimmed by 7 bases and the J gene end by 2 bases; junction bases not matched to a gene: 8. The CDR3 extends over 14 amino acids. Germline V CDR1 and CDR2: SQVTM, ANQGSEA. The DNA of the CDR3 is TGCAGCGCCGCGGGAGACACTCCCTACAATGAGCAGTTCTTC. The encoded protein is CSAAGDTPYNEQFF.

J is TRBJ2-5 and V is TRBV15, with D possibly TRBD2 on 6 matching bases. Germline CDR1 is LNHNV and CDR2 is YYDKDF (reference sequence). V lost 2 bases, J lost 2 bases, and 18 bases lay in between. The CDR3 length is 17 residues. CDR3 sequence (DNA): TGTGCCACCAGCAGATTACCCCGACTAGGGAGACAAGAGACCCAGTACTTC. It specifies CATSRLPRLGRQETQYF.